Listed here are 13 T cell receptor beta chains from one sample, sequenced in a study of T cells in Graves' hyperthyroidism and ophthalmopathy. TCR beta CDR3 regions were amplified from RNA transcripts. First-round RT-PCR with HTBI primers amplified the TCR CDR3 region. TCRdb called the multiplex PCR reads again in MiXCR, with one record for every CDR3 protein. The table includes approximately 610,000 distinct CDR3 sequences, 16% detected once. The sequenced sample was blood. Every receptor here comes from a woman aged 18 to 35 with Graves' hyperthyroidism.

V usage is TRBV19 and J usage is TRBJ2-3, with D unclear. This CDR3 region has 10 residues. V was clipped by 9 bases and J by 3 bases, with 4 bases between them. Germline loops: CDR1 LNHDA, CDR2 SQIVND (reference sequence). CDR3 amino acids: CARPTDTQYF. The CDR3 bases are TGTGCCAGACCTACAGATACGCAGTATTTT.

Ten or more counts support this clonotype. The chain recombines TRBV5-1 with TRBJ2-3; TRBD2 matches at 13 bases. V lost 2 bases and J lost 5; bases outside the gene matches: 2. CDR1 and CDR2 from the germline V gene are SGHRS and YFSETQ. There are 15 residues in the CDR3. The CDR3 DNA reads as TGCGCCAGCAGCTTCAGGACTAGCGGGGGAGATACGCAGTATTTT. The encoded protein is CASSFRTSGGDTQYF.

This clonotype was counted only a few times. This rearrangement joins TRBV5-1 to TRBJ2-1; 12 nucleotides match TRBD2. The germline CDR1 and CDR2 sequences are SGHRS and YFSETQ. The CDR3 contains 17 residues. J lost 1 base, V lost 4 bases, and 6 bases had no gene match. The CDR3 loop is CASSHGLAGLSYNEQFF. CDR3 nucleotide sequence: TGCGCCAGCAGCCACGGACTAGCGGGGCTTTCCTACAATGAGCAGTTCTTC.

The chain links TRBV24-1 to TRBJ1-1; D unclear. Germline CDR1 KGHDR, CDR2 SFDVKD. The CDR3 has 13 amino acids. V gave up 3 bases and J gave up 1 base, with 5 bases separating them. The CDR3 reads CATSDPGNTEAFF. The CDR3 DNA follows: TGTGCCACCAGTGATCCGGGGAACACTGAAGCTTTCTTT.

The chain uses TRBV5-1 and TRBJ2-3; D may be TRBD2 (6 bases). Germline CDR1 SGHRS, CDR2 YFSETQ. Trimming removed 2 bases at V and 3 bases at J, with 13 bases between. The CDR3 sequence is 15 residues long. The CDR3 coding sequence is TGCGCCAGCAGCTTCGGAGGGCCAAAGACAGATACGCAGTATTTT. Translated: CASSFGGPKTDTQYF.

The V and J genes are TRBV19 and TRBJ1-1; D perhaps matches TRBD1 (5 bases). Trimming stripped 5 bases from V and 3 bases from J, with 13 bases between. Germline V gives CDR1 LNHDA, CDR2 SQIVND (reference sequence). The CDR3 sequence is 14 residues long. The DNA of the CDR3 is TGTGCCAGTAGTGATCTGGGGGGGTACACTGAAGCTTTCTTT. As protein: CASSDLGGYTEAFF.

This clonotype was seen a handful of times. The chain carries TRBV6-2 or TRBV6-3 and TRBJ2-5, with D uncertain. V was cut by 4 bases and J by 0 bases, with 30 bases left in between. The germline gives CDR1 MNHEY, CDR2 SVGEGT. This CDR3 is 21 amino acids long. In DNA form, the CDR3 reads TGTGCCAGCAGTTTTGGTGGTGGTTTTGGTTTGGCAGGCCGCTACCAAGAGACCCAGTACTTC. This translates into CASSFGGGFGLAGRYQETQYF.

This clonotype was recorded many times. V usage is TRBV27 and J usage is TRBJ2-7; 7 bases match TRBD2. The germline V gene encodes CDR1 MNHEY and CDR2 SMNVEV (reference sequence). The V segment lost 11 bases and the J segment 2 bases; nucleotides outside the gene matches: 3. The CDR3 runs to 11 residues. In DNA form, the CDR3 reads TGTGCCGCTAGCGGTCCCTACGAGCAGTACTTC. Protein sequence: CAASGPYEQYF.

The rearrangement joins TRBV28 to TRBJ2-3, with unresolved D. The germline V gene encodes CDR1 MDHEN and CDR2 SYDVKM. The germline V and J ends were trimmed by 5 bases and 5 bases, with 8 bases remaining between them. The length of the CDR3 is 12 residues. CDR3 DNA: TGTGCCAGCAGTCATAAGAGAGATACGCAGTATTTT. Translating it yields CASSHKRDTQYF.

This clonotype was observed at least ten times. A read error may produce the germline difference seen at one junction end. J is TRBJ2-7 and V is TRBV5-1; 11 nucleotides match TRBD2. Germline-derived CDR1 and CDR2 are SGHRS and YFSETQ. CDR3 length: 14 amino acids. CDR3: CASSLGLAGGEQYF. Here the CDR3 DNA reads TGTGCCAGCAGCTTAGGCCTAGCGGGAGGCGAGCAGTACTTC.

V usage is TRBV28 and J usage is TRBJ2-3, with 12 nucleotides matching TRBD2. CDR3 length equals 17 residues. The germline V gene has CDR1 MDHEN and CDR2 SYDVKM. J gave up 2 bases and V 4 bases, and 7 bases lay outside the gene matches. In DNA form, the CDR3 reads TGTGCCAGCAGTTGGGGGGGACTAGCGGGCTTCACAGATACGCAGTATTTT. The encoded protein is CASSWGGLAGFTDTQYF.

V is TRBV5-1 and J is TRBJ2-6, with D maybe TRBD1 (6 bases). The CDR3 extends over 16 amino acids. Germline CDR1 and CDR2: SGHRS and YFSETQ. Trimming shortened V by 5 bases and J by 9 bases, and 21 bases separated the two germline ends. CDR3 DNA: TGCGCCAGCAGTTTTACACAGGGCTACCAGGGCAACGTCCTGACTTTC. Protein product: CASSFTQGYQGNVLTF.

Many counts were recorded for this clonotype. CDR3 bases: TGCAGTGCTAGAGATAGTCAGGGCGGGGACTACGAGCAGTACTTC. This codes for CSARDSQGGDYEQYF. The chain is built from TRBV20-1 and TRBJ2-7, with TRBD2 as a possible D gene (6 bases). The CDR3 sequence is 15 residues long. Per the germline V gene, CDR1 is DFQATT and CDR2 is SNEGSKA (reference sequence). V gave up 0 bases and J gave up 3 bases, with 15 bases separating them.